These T cell receptor beta chains were read from a single sample in a study of T cells after posttransplantation cyclophosphamide. Only in-frame clones appear in the TCRdb table, and some are missing; sequencing was by immunoSEQ multiplex PCR. Listed for the sample are 30,000 to 35,000 clones, none seen a single time. Sample: PBMCs. Receptors were obtained from a woman in her forties or fifties in good health and a related stem cell transplant donor. Both conserved end residues are part of each CDR3. The D gene is left open where the match is weak. Some rows mark clone size as missing; the rest say once, few, many or name a class of expanded clone.

CDR3 length,J gene,V gene,D gene,clone size,CDR3 DNA,CDR3 protein
15,TRBJ1-5,TRBV27,.,many,TGTGCCAGCAGTCCTCCGGACAGAAGGGATCAGCCCCAGCATTTT,CASSPPDRRDQPQHF
13,TRBJ1-4,TRBV12-3/TRBV12-4,.,many,TGTGCCAGCAGTCAGATCCAGGGGGAAAAACTGTTTTTT,CASSQIQGEKLFF
13,TRBJ2-3,TRBV25-1,.,.,TGTGCCAGCAGCTCCTTCGGCACAGATACGCAGTATTTT,CASSSFGTDTQYF
11,TRBJ2-7,TRBV27,.,many,TGTGCCAGCACAAGGCCCTACGAGCAGTACTTC,CASTRPYEQYF
15,TRBJ1-2,TRBV6-5,.,many,TGTGCCAGCAGTTGGGGCCGACAGCTAAACTATGGCTACACCTTC,CASSWGRQLNYGYTF
15,TRBJ1-2,TRBV15,.,few,TGTGCCACCAGCAGTTCACAGGTGGCAACTTATGGCTACACCTTC,CATSSSQVATYGYTF
14,TRBJ2-7,TRBV6-2/TRBV6-3,TRBD2,many,TGTGCCAGCAGTTCCGCGGGAGGGACCTACGAGCAGTACTTC,CASSSAGGTYEQYF
19,TRBJ2-1,TRBV27,.,few,TGTGCCAGCACTCCTCAGGGGACCAGAGGGCCTGTTTTCCACAATGAGCAGTTCTTC,CASTPQGTRGPVFHNEQFF
13,TRBJ1-5,TRBV27,.,many,TGTGCCAGCAGTTTACAGGGCAATCAGCCCCAGCATTTT,CASSLQGNQPQHF
13,TRBJ2-1,TRBV19,.,many,TGTGCCAGTAGTATAGCAACGGACAATGAGCAGTTCTTC,CASSIATDNEQFF
14,TRBJ2-7,TRBV29-1,.,few,TGCAGCACCATTCCCGGGGAGAGAGGACTCGAGCAGTACTTC,CSTIPGERGLEQYF
15,TRBJ1-3,TRBV4-1,TRBD1,many,TGCGCCAGCAGCCGAGTACAGGGGGAGGGAAACACCATATATTTT,CASSRVQGEGNTIYF
16,TRBJ2-4,TRBV9,TRBD2,few,TGTGCCAGCGGGCTTGCGGTAGCGGGAGATGCAGGCATTCAGTACTTC,CASGLAVAGDAGIQYF
15,TRBJ2-2,TRBV5-1,.,many,TGCGCCAGCAGCTTGATGGCAGCGAACACCGGGGAGCTGTTTTTT,CASSLMAANTGELFF
14,TRBJ2-7,TRBV28,.,many,TGTGCCAGCAGCGCGGGGATCGGTAGCTACGAGCAGTACTTC,CASSAGIGSYEQYF
13,TRBJ2-7,TRBV4-1,.,many,TGCGCCAGCAGCCGAGTCGGGGCCTACGAGCAGTACTTC,CASSRVGAYEQYF
15,TRBJ1-2,TRBV28,TRBD1,many,TGTGCCAGCAGGGATTTAGGGACAGTTTCGTATGGCTACACCTTC,CASRDLGTVSYGYTF
13,TRBJ2-2,TRBV19,.,many,TGTGCCAGTAGTATAGGGGGGGCCGGGGAGCTGTTTTTT,CASSIGGAGELFF
16,TRBJ2-1,TRBV18,TRBD2,many,TGTGCCAGCTCTCCCAGACTAGCGGGAGCATTCAATGAGCAGTTCTTC,CASSPRLAGAFNEQFF
16,TRBJ2-7,TRBV7-9,.,many,TGTGCCAGCAGCTCTATAGTGGGCAGGCACTCCTACGAGCAGTACTTC,CASSSIVGRHSYEQYF
15,TRBJ2-3,TRBV4-2,TRBD2,few,TGTGCCAGCAGCCTTGCAGCTAGCGGAGCAGATACGCAGTATTTT,CASSLAASGADTQYF
16,TRBJ1-1,TRBV7-2,.,many,TGTGCCAGCAGCTTGCAATCAGGGGTCATGAACACTGAAGCTTTCTTT,CASSLQSGVMNTEAFF
15,TRBJ2-1,TRBV11-2,.,many,TGTGCCAGCAGCTCTCAAGGGCGTAGGGTCAATGAGCAGTTCTTC,CASSSQGRRVNEQFF
16,TRBJ2-3,TRBV7-2,TRBD2,many,TGTGCCAGCAGCTGGGGACTAGCGGGAGGGCGGGATACGCAGTATTTT,CASSWGLAGGRDTQYF
13,TRBJ2-1,TRBV6-2/TRBV6-3,.,many,TGTGCCAGCAGCTTGACAGAAAAGGATGAGCAGTTCTTC,CASSLTEKDEQFF
13,TRBJ2-5,TRBV11-1,TRBD1,many,TGTGCCAGCAGCCGACAGGGGGAAGAGACCCAGTACTTC,CASSRQGEETQYF
15,TRBJ2-1,TRBV18,.,many,TGTGCCAGCTCACCCCGGATAGGGCCGGACAATGAGCAGTTCTTC,CASSPRIGPDNEQFF
14,TRBJ1-1,TRBV4-1,.,.,TGCGCCAGCAGCCAAAGGGCGAGTGACACTGAAGCTTTCTTT,CASSQRASDTEAFF
15,TRBJ2-6,TRBV28,.,many,TGTGCCAGCAGTTTTTTGGCTTTAGGGGCCAACGTCCTGACTTTC,CASSFLALGANVLTF
15,TRBJ2-5,TRBV9,TRBD2,.,TGTGCCAGCAGCGTAGGCGGGAGACCCCAAGAGACCCAGTACTTC,CASSVGGRPQETQYF
16,TRBJ2-7,TRBV12-3/TRBV12-4,TRBD2,many,TGTGCCAGCAGTTCCCTCTACCGACTAGCATCTGACGAGCAGTACTTC,CASSSLYRLASDEQYF
18,TRBJ2-1,TRBV2,TRBD2,many,TGTGCCAGCAGTGAACCGACTAGCGGCCTGAGCTCCTACAATGAGCAGTTCTTC,CASSEPTSGLSSYNEQFF
18,TRBJ2-6,TRBV7-3,TRBD1,many,TGTGCCAGCAGCTTCAGCCAGATACAGGGGACTGGGGCCAACGTCCTGACTTTC,CASSFSQIQGTGANVLTF
16,TRBJ1-2,TRBV2,TRBD1,many,TGTGCCAGCAGTGAAGCGCTTAGGACAGGGGACTATGGCTACACCTTC,CASSEALRTGDYGYTF
17,TRBJ2-2,TRBV4-1,TRBD2,many,TGCGCCAGCAGCCCCTTAGGACTAGCGACGAACACCGGGGAGCTGTTTTTT,CASSPLGLATNTGELFF
14,TRBJ2-7,TRBV12-3/TRBV12-4,.,many,TGTGCCAGCAGTTTTATCAGGGGCAGGGACGAGCAGTACTTC,CASSFIRGRDEQYF
15,TRBJ1-1,TRBV13,.,many,TGTGCCAGCAGCTTAGACCCAGGAACGAACACTGAAGCTTTCTTT,CASSLDPGTNTEAFF
17,TRBJ2-7,TRBV11-2,TRBD2,.,TGTGCCAGCAGCTCTTCCGGGGGGGTGTCTGTTCTGTACGAGCAGTACTTC,CASSSSGGVSVLYEQYF
13,TRBJ1-2,TRBV6-5,TRBD1,many,TGTGCCAGCCGGACAGGGGGCTACTATGGCTACACCTTC,CASRTGGYYGYTF
13,TRBJ2-5,TRBV5-4,TRBD2,.,TGTGCCAGCAGGCGACTAGCGGGAGAGACCCAGTACTTC,CASRRLAGETQYF
14,TRBJ2-3,TRBV7-2,TRBD1,many,TGTGCCAGCAGGGGACAGGGGGCTGTAGATACGCAGTATTTT,CASRGQGAVDTQYF
18,TRBJ2-7,TRBV18,TRBD2,many,TGTGCCAGCTCACCGAATACCCCATCTAGCGGGAGTTCCTACGAGCAGTACTTC,CASSPNTPSSGSSYEQYF
14,TRBJ2-2,TRBV29-1,TRBD1,.,TGCAGCGTTGGATGGACAGGGGGCACCGGGGAGCTGTTTTTT,CSVGWTGGTGELFF
13,TRBJ2-5,TRBV5-6,.,.,TGTGCCAGCAGCTTCGAGCGGACAGAGACCCAGTACTTC,CASSFERTETQYF
14,TRBJ1-1,TRBV18,.,many,TGTGCCAGCTCACCATCCCAGGGGTACACTGAAGCTTTCTTT,CASSPSQGYTEAFF
13,TRBJ1-1,TRBV7-2,TRBD1,many,TGTGCCAGCAGCTTAGACAGGGGGCGAAGAGCTTTCTTT,CASSLDRGRRAFF
15,TRBJ2-5,TRBV2,.,.,TGTGCCAGCAGTAGTCGCGGCAGGGGCGGCGAGACCCAGTACTTC,CASSSRGRGGETQYF
15,TRBJ2-7,TRBV7-8,.,many,TGTGCCAGCAGCCGCCGGGACAATTCTCTACTCGAGCAGTACTTC,CASSRRDNSLLEQYF
15,TRBJ2-7,TRBV9,TRBD1,few,TGTGCCAGCAGCGCAGGACAGGGACCTTATTACGAGCAGTACTTC,CASSAGQGPYYEQYF
15,TRBJ2-1,TRBV5-1,TRBD2,many,TGCGCCAGCAGCTTGGGACTAGCGGGGTACAATGAGCAGTTCTTC,CASSLGLAGYNEQFF
15,TRBJ2-7,TRBV24-1,TRBD2,many,TGTGCCACGCCCTGGGAGGGACTAGAGGCCTACGAGCAGTACTTC,CATPWEGLEAYEQYF
14,TRBJ2-4,TRBV6-1,.,many,TGTGCCAGCAGGGCAGTCGAAACCAAAAACATTCAGTACTTC,CASRAVETKNIQYF
14,TRBJ2-7,TRBV9,.,many,TGTGCCAGCAGCAGGAGGGGAAGGTTCGACGAGCAGTACTTC,CASSRRGRFDEQYF
17,TRBJ2-1,TRBV12-3/TRBV12-4,TRBD2,many,TGTGCCAGCAGTTCGGGACTAGCGGGAGTGGCAGGGAATGAGCAGTTCTTC,CASSSGLAGVAGNEQFF
14,TRBJ1-1,TRBV12-3/TRBV12-4,.,many,TGTGCCAGCAGTTTAGCGTCAGGGCAGATAGAAGCTTTCTTT,CASSLASGQIEAFF